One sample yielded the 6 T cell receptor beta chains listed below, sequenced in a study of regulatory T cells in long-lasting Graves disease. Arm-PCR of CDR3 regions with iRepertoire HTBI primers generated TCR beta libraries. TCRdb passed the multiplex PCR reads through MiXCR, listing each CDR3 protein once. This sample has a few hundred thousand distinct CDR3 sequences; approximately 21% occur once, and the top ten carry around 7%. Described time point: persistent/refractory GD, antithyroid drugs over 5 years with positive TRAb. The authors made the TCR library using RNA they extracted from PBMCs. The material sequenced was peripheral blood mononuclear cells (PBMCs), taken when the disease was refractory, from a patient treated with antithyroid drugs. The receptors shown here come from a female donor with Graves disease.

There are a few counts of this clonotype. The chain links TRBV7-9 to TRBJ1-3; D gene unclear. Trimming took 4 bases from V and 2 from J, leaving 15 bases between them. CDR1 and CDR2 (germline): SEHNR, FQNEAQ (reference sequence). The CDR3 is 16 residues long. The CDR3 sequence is CASSSSSRLPGNTIYF. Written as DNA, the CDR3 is TGTGCCAGCAGCTCATCCAGTAGGCTGCCTGGAAACACCATATATTTT. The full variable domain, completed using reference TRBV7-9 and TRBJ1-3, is DTGVSQNPRHKITKRGQNVTFRCDPISEHNRLYWYRQTLGQGPEFLTYFQNEAQLEKSRLLSDRFSAERPKGSFSTLEIQRTEQGDSAMYLCASSSSSRLPGNTIYFGEGSWLTVV.

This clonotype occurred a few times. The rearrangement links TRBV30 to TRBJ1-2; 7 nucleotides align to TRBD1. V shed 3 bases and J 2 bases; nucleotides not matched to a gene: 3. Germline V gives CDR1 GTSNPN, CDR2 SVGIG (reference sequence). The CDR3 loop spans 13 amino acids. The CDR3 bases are TGTGCCTGGAGCCGGGGACAGAACTATGGCTACACCTTC. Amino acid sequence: CAWSRGQNYGYTF.

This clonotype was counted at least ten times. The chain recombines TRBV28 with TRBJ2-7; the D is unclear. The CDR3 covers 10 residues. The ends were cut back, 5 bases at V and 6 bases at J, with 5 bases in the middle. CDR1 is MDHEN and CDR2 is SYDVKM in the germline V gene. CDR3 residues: CASSEVEQYF. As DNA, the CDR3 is TGTGCCAGCAGTGAGGTCGAGCAGTACTTC.

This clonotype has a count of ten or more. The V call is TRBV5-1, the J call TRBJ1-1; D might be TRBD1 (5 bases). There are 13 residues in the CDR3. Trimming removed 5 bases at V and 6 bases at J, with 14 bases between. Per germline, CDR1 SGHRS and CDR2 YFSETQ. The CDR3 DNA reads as TGCGCCAGCAGGTTAGAGGGACTCCCTGAAGCTTTCTTT. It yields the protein CASRLEGLPEAFF.

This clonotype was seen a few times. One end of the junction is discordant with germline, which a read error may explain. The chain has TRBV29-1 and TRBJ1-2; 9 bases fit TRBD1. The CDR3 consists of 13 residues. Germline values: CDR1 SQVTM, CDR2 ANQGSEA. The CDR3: CSAPQGDRDYYDF. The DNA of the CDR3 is TGCAGCGCACCTCAAGGGGACAGGGACTATTACGACTTC.

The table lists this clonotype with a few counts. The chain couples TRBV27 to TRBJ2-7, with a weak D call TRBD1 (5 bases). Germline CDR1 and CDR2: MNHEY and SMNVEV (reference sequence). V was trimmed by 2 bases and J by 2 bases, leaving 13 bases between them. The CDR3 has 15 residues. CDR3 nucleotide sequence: TGTGCCAGCAGTTTAATGACAGCTAGAACCTACGAGCAGTACTTC. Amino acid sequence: CASSLMTARTYEQYF.